What follows describes a single T cell receptor (beta chain). Its antigen is as yet unknown. Expressed TCRB transcripts were sequenced, since all the RNA that had been isolated was reverse transcribed. Some clones are missing from TCRdb's copy, which holds only in-frame ones; the method was immunoSEQ multiplex PCR. The sample contains fewer than 550,000 clones, roughly 11% of which appear only once. The sample comes from a study of beta chain features in type 1 diabetes. General study results and limits: Shortening of TCRB CDR3s, moderate but significant, appeared in all four CD4+ subsets of Type 1 diabetes patients. Small HLA sub-analyses could not settle whether HLA shapes TCRB rearrangement.

In germline, CDR1 is PRHDT, CDR2 FYEKMQ (reference sequence). The CDR3 sequence is 15 residues long. J lost 7 bases, V lost 3 bases, and 7 bases had no gene match. The clonotype was recovered from a woman aged 18-29 years in good health. Material for sequencing was naive CD4+ T cells from blood. J is TRBJ2-5 and V is TRBV13, with 11 positions matching TRBD1. The CDR3 spells CASSLGTGGSGTQYF. As DNA, the CDR3 is TGTGCCAGCAGCTTGGGGACAGGGGGGAGCGGGACCCAGTACTTC.